A single sample gave rise to the 4 T cell receptor beta chains below, sequenced in a study of T cell responses to AZD1222 COVID-19 vaccine. Clones were sequenced by immunoSEQ multiplex PCR, and TCRdb holds only the in-frame ones, with some missing. The sample shows fewer than 300,000 clones, 85% to 95% of them seen only once. The source material was peripheral blood, sampled on day 0 of AZD1222 vaccination. The receptors derive from an adult in good health.

The chain has TRBV7-8 and TRBJ2-1; TRBD2 aligns across 14 bases. This CDR3 spans 16 amino acids. With V trimmed by 0 bases and J by 9 bases, 4 bases remained unmatched. Germline lookup yields CDR1 SGHVS and CDR2 FQNEAQ. CDR3 DNA: TGTGCCAGCAGCTTAGCGGAGGGGACTAGCGGGGGTGAGCAGTTCTTC. It is translated as CASSLAEGTSGGEQFF.

This clone was observed a single time. This chain joins TRBV28 and TRBJ1-2; weak D call: TRBD1 (5 bases). Germline CDR1 and CDR2: MDHEN and SYDVKM. Trimming took 2 bases from V and 3 from J, leaving 13 bases between them. This CDR3 spans 15 amino acids. For the CDR3, the DNA is TGTGCCAGCAGTTTAGGCTCGGGGCGGGACTATGGCTACACCTTC. Translating it yields CASSLGSGRDYGYTF.

The chain couples TRBV7-8 to TRBJ2-3, with TRBD2 matching over 9 bases. Trimming cost V 2 bases and J 5 bases; bases outside gene matches: 8. The CDR3 length is 16 residues. Germline V gene lookup returns CDR1 SGHVS and CDR2 FQNEAQ. In DNA form, the CDR3 reads TGTGCCAGCAGCTTAACCTATAGCGGGGGTAAAGATACGCAGTATTTT. It codes for CASSLTYSGGKDTQYF. Supplemented by reference TRBV7-8 and TRBJ2-3, the full variable domain reads GAGVSQSPRYKVAKRGQDVALRCDPISGHVSLFWYQQALGQGPEFLTYFQNEAQLDKSGLPSDRFFAERPEGSVSTLKIQRTQQEDSAVYLCASSLTYSGGKDTQYFGPGTRLTVL.

V is TRBV7-9 and J is TRBJ1-4; TRBD1 is a possible D gene (5 bases). Trimming removed 1 base from V and 13 bases from J, with 7 bases in between. CDR3 length: 11 residues. The germline gives CDR1 SEHNR, CDR2 FQNEAQ (reference sequence). The CDR3 region is CASSLDGGLFF. The CDR3 DNA sequence: TGTGCCAGCAGCTTAGATGGGGGACTGTTTTTT.